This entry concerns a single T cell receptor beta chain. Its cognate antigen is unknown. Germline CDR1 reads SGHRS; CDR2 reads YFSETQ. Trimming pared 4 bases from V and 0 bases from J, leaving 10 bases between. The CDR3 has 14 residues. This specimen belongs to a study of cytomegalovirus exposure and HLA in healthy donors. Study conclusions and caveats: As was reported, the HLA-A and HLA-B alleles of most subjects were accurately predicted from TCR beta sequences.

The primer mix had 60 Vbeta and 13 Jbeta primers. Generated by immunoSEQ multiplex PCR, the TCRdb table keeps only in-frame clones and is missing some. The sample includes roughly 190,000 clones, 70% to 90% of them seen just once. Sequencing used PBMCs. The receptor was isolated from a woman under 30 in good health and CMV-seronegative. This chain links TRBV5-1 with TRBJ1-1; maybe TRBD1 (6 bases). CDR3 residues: CASSSRGLNTEAFF. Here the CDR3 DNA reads TGCGCCAGCAGCAGCAGGGGTTTGAACACTGAAGCTTTCTTT. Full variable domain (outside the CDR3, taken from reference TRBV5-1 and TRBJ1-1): KAGVTQTPRYLIKTRGQQVTLSCSPISGHRSVSWYQQTPGQGLQFLFEYFSETQRNKGNFPGRFSGRQFSNSRSEMNVSTLELGDSALYLCASSSRGLNTEAFFGQGTRLTVV.